The T cell receptor beta chain described here comes from a study of liver allograft versus peripheral blood T cells. Looking at the study overall: The authors compared T cell receptor repertoires in transplanted livers with those in the peripheral blood of recipients.

Whole-study results and caveats: Reportedly, the T cell receptor repertoires present inside liver allografts differed from those in peripheral blood.

MiXCR, applied by TCRdb to the reads, yields one record per CDR3 protein. Of about 1,800 distinct CDR3 sequences listed, 15% to 20% are singletons. This clonotype is medium-sized (0.01 to 0.1%). Its cognate antigen is unknown. This TCR was sampled from a human patient who had a liver transplant. A share of the T cells may be of graft donor origin.

CDR3 sequence: CASSQEGRAFF. CDR3 DNA sequence: TGTGCCAGCAGCCAGGAGGGAAGAGCTTTCTTT. This chain links TRBV6-6 with TRBJ1-1; no reliable D call. The CDR3 extends over 11 amino acids. Germline V CDR1 and CDR2: MNHNY, SVGAGI (reference sequence). The ends were cut back, 6 bases at V and 10 bases at J, with 12 bases in the middle.